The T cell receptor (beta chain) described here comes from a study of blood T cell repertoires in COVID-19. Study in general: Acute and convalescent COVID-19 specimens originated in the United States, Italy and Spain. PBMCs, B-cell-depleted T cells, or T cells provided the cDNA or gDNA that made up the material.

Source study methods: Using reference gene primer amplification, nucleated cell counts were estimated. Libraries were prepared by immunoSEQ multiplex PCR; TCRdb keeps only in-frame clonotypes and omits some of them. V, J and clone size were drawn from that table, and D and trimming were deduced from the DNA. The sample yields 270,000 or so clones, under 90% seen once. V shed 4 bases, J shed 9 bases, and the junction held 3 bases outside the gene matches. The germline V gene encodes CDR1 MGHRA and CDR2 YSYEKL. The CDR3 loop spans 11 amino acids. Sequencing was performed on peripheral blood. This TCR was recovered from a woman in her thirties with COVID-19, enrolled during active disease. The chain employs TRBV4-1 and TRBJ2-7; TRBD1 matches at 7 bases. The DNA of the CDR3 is TGCGCCAGCAGCCGACAGGGATGGCAGTACTTC. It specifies CASSRQGWQYF.